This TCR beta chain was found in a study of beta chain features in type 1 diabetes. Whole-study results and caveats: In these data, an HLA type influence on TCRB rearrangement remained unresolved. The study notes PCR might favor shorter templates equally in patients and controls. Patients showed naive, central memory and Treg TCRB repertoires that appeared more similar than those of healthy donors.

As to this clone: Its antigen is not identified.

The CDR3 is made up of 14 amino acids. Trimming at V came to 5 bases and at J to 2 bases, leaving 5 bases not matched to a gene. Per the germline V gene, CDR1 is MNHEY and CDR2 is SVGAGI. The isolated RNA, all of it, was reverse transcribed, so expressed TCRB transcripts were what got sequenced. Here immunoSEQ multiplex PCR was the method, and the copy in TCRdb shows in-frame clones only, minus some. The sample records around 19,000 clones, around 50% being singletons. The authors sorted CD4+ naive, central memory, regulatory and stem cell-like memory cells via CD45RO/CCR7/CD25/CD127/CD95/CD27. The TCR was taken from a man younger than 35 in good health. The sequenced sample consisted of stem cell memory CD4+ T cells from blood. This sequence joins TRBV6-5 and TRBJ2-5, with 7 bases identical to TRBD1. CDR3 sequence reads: CASSGQVVQETQYF. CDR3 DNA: TGTGCCAGCAGTGGACAGGTAGTACAAGAGACCCAGTACTTC.